This record covers a single TCR beta chain. The target of this receptor is not known. No base quality information exists; no much larger clone differs at one position. The data derive from a study of blood T cell repertoires in COVID-19 (TCRdb year 2020). Background for the entire study: Samples from collaborators originated in the United States, Italy and Spain and spanned both the acute and convalescent phases of COVID-19. The dataset comprised deeply sampled blood TCRbeta repertoires from subjects exposed to, actively infected with, or recovered from COVID-19. The samples were drawn from two sources: the first 160 participants of the ongoing ImmuneRACE study, and approximately 1,300 subjects contributed by 6 global collaborators. The prospective study material was composed of cDNA or gDNA derived from T cells, B-cell-depleted T cells, or PBMCs. A freely available public database, intended as a resource for researchers studying the immune response to SARS-CoV-2, is where the repertoires were released. Where available, HLA class I and class II types were obtained from metadata supplied by the sample provider rather than from assay-based typing. Nearly every sample came with metadata listing a de-identified subject ID, COVID-19 status, age in years and sex.

Collaborating institutions collected whole blood in K2EDTA tubes following their own protocols. For TCRbeta analysis, collaborators shipped samples as frozen whole blood, isolated PBMCs, or DNA extracted from either of those sample types. TCRbeta CDR3 regions were amplified from genomic DNA using the immunoSEQ Assay, a bias-controlled multiplex PCR. The paper's data handling went like this. The number of nucleated cells in each sample was estimated by amplification of reference gene primers within the assay. To quantify the absolute abundance of each unique TCRbeta CDR3 rearrangement, sequence reads were collapsed and filtered. For each sample, productive Simpson clonality was calculated by taking the square root of Simpson's diversity index across productive rearrangements. TCRdb took this table from immuneACCESS and kept in-frame rearrangements with V and J called. Such tables lack part of the clones; where checked against another copy, unresolved V genes explain under half of the gap, and the rest is unexplained. V and J calls and clone size come straight from that table; D and trimming were deduced from the DNA. The sample includes about 160,000 clones, with approximately 85% observed a single time. Of the sample, more than 0.85% falls within the top ten clones.

Results and caveats for the whole study, not just this receptor: The quantity of clinical and demographic metadata differed by source and by participant and was supplied without curation.

The sample comprised peripheral blood. The sequence came from a man aged 40-55 years with acute or convalescent COVID-19.

The DNA is TGTGCCAGCAGTTTGCAGAACTACGAGCAGTACTTC. Its protein product is CASSLQNYEQYF. This sequence uses TRBV28 and TRBJ2-7; too little of a D gene remains to name it. V sheds 3 bases and J sheds 3 bases, leaving 6 bases between their ends. CDR1 MDHEN and CDR2 SYDVKM were looked up in the germline V gene. The CDR3, cysteine through phenylalanine, is 12 amino acids long. Just CDR3 DNA is preserved here, 36 bases in frame from base 1. Reference TRBV28 and TRBJ2-7 proteins supply the regions before and after the CDR3; the full variable domain is: DVKVTQSSRYLVKRTGEKVFLECVQDMDHENMFWYRQDPGLGLRLIYFSYDVKMKEKGDIPEGYSVSREKKERFSLILESASTNQTSMYLCASSLQNYEQYFGPGTRLTVT.